The source of this T cell receptor beta chain is a study of siplizumab effects on memory and regulatory T cells. As regards this clone: Its target is unknown.

The study's findings and limits: An assignable phenotype, naive or memory, was missing from roughly 78-96% of proliferating CD4+ or CD8+ clones. Proliferating Tregs taken from siplizumab cultures were not shown to have a confirmed suppressive function.

Each sample had around 9.1 x 10^4 TCR templates assayed. The repertoire was sequenced with immunoSEQ multiplex PCR; TCRdb's copy has only in-frame clones and lacks some. This repertoire shows roughly 26,000 clones, around 80% found once; its top ten account for around 23%. The CDR3 is made up of 14 amino acids. Germline CDR1 GTSNPN, CDR2 SVGIG (reference sequence). After removal of 0 bases from V and 5 bases from J, the junction contained 3 bases not matched to a gene. Specimen: memory CD4+ T cells sorted from blood. The chain links TRBV30 to TRBJ1-3; TRBD1 aligns across 8 bases. This receptor was obtained from a human donor in good health. The CDR3 loop is CAWSVQGARNTIYF. For the CDR3, the DNA is TGTGCCTGGAGTGTGCAGGGGGCCAGAAACACCATATATTTT.